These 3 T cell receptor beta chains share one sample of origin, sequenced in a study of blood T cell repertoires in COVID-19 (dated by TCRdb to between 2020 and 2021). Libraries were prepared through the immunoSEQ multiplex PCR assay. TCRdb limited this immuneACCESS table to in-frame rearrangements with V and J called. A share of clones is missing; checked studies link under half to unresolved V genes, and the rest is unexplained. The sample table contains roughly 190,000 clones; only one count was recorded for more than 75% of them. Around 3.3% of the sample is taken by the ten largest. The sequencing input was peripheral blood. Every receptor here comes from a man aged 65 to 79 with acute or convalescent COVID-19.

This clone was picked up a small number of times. CDR3 protein: CASSLSSGGHTGELFF. Here the CDR3 DNA reads TGTGCCAGCAGCTTATCCAGCGGGGGTCACACCGGGGAGCTGTTTTTT. The rearrangement links TRBV7-3 to TRBJ2-2, with 8 bases that match TRBD2. V lost 2 bases to trimming and J lost 3 bases; unmatched junction nucleotides: 5. Germline loops: CDR1 SGHTA, CDR2 FQGTGA. The CDR3 runs to 16 residues.

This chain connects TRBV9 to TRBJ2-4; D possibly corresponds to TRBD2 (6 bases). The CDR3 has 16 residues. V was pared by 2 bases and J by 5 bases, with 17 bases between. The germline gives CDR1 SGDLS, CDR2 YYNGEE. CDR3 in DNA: TGTGCCAGCAGCGTGGATCCTGGGACTTTACAAAACATTCAGTACTTC. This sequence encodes CASSVDPGTLQNIQYF.

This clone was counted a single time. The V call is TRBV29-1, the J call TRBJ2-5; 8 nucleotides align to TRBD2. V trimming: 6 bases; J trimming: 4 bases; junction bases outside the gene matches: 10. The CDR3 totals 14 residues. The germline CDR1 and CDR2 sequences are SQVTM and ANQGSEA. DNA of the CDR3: TGCAGCGTGCGTCGGGGGGGCGCGGGAGAGACCCAGTACTTC. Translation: CSVRRGGAGETQYF.